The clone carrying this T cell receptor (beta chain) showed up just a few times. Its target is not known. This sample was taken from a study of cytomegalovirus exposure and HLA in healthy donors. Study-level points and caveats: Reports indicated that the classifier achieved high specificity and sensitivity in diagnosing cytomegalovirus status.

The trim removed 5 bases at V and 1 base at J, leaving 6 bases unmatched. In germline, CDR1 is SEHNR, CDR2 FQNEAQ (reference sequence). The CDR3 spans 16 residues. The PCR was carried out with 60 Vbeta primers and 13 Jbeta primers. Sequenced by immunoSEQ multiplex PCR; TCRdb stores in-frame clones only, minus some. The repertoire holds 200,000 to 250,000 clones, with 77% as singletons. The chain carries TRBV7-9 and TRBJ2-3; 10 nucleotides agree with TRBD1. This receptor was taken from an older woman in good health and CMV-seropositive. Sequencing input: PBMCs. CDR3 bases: TGTGCCAGCAGCCGACAGGGGGCGCGGGGCACAGATACGCAGTATTTT. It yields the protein CASSRQGARGTDTQYF. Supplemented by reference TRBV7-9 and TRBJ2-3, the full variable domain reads DTGVSQNPRHKITKRGQNVTFRCDPISEHNRLYWYRQTLGQGPEFLTYFQNEAQLEKSRLLSDRFSAERPKGSFSTLEIQRTEQGDSAMYLCASSRQGARGTDTQYFGPGTRLTVL.